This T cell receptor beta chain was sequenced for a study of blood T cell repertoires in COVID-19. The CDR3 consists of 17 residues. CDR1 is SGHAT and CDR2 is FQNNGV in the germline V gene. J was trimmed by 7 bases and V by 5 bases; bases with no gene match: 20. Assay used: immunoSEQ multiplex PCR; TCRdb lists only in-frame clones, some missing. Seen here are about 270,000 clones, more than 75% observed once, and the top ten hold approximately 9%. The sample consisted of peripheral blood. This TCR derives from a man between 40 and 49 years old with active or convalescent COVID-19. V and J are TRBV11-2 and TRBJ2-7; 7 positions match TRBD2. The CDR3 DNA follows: TGTGCCAGCAGCGCCCTCAATTGGGGGGGGGAGACTTGGGAGCAGTACTTC. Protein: CASSALNWGGETWEQYF. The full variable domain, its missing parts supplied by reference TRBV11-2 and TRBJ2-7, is EAGVAQSPRYKIIEKRQSVAFWCNPISGHATLYWYQQILGQGPKLLIQFQNNGVVDDSQLPKDRFSAERLKGVDSTLKIQPAKLEDSAVYLCASSALNWGGETWEQYFGPGTRLTVT.